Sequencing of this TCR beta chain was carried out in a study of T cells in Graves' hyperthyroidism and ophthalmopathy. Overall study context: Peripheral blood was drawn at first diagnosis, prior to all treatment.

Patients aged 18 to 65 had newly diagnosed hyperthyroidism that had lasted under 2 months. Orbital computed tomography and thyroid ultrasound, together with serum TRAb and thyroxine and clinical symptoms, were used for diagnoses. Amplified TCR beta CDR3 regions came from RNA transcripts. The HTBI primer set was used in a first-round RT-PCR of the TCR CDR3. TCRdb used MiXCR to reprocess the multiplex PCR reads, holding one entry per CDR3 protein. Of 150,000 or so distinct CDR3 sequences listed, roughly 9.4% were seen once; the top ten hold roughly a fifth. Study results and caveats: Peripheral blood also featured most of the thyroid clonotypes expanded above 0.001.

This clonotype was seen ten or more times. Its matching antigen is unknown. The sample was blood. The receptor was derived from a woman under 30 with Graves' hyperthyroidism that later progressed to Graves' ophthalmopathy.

The CDR3 sequence: CASSLQGIETQYF. In DNA form, the CDR3 reads TGTGCCAGCAGCTTACAGGGGATTGAGACCCAGTACTTC. The chain has TRBV11-2 and TRBJ2-5, with a weak D call TRBD1 (6 bases). Between the trimmed V and J ends, which lost 2 bases and 5 bases, there was a span of 9 bases. The V gene's germline CDR1 is SGHAT and CDR2 FQNNGV. The CDR3 has 13 amino acids.